A selection of T cell receptor beta chains follows, all from one sample in a study of PD-1 blockade in classical Hodgkin lymphoma. Here immunoSEQ multiplex PCR was the method, and the copy in TCRdb shows in-frame clones only, minus some. The repertoire holds about 99,000 clones, roughly 76% seen once, with 15% to 20% in the top ten. The source was peripheral blood mononuclear cells (PBMCs), collected before the second cycle of nivolumab. The receptors derive from a human donor with classical Hodgkin lymphoma. The CDR3 runs from the conserved cysteine through the conserved F or W. Some rows have no size entry. The others give once, few or many, or a class for an expanded clone.

j_gene: TRBJ2-5; abundance: -; v_gene: TRBV7-2; len: 15; CDR3aa: CASSLEGLGLGTQYF
j_gene: TRBJ2-3; abundance: -; v_gene: TRBV30; len: 14; CDR3aa: CAWSVSIYTDTQYF
j_gene: TRBJ2-3; abundance: -; v_gene: TRBV4-1; len: 14; CDR3aa: CASSQGGGQNTQYF
j_gene: TRBJ2-2; abundance: -; v_gene: TRBV27; len: 14; CDR3aa: CASRTAPATGELFF
j_gene: TRBJ2-1; abundance: -; v_gene: TRBV10-3; len: 21; CDR3aa: CAISARTSVNHGGSRVDEQFF
j_gene: TRBJ1-2; abundance: -; v_gene: TRBV30; len: 16; CDR3aa: CAWTLLRQPTNYGYTF
j_gene: TRBJ2-1; abundance: -; v_gene: TRBV28; len: 12; CDR3aa: CASSLGFPEQFF
j_gene: TRBJ1-5; abundance: -; v_gene: TRBV28; len: 14; CDR3aa: CASSLGTVGQPQHF
j_gene: TRBJ2-7; abundance: -; v_gene: TRBV7-2; len: 14; CDR3aa: CASSSPGQLSQQYF
j_gene: TRBJ2-5; abundance: few; v_gene: TRBV29-1; len: 11; CDR3aa: CSVRTTETQYF
j_gene: TRBJ1-2; abundance: -; v_gene: TRBV9; len: 15; CDR3aa: CASSADRPPFYGYTF
j_gene: TRBJ2-1; abundance: once; v_gene: TRBV4-2; len: 14; CDR3aa: CASSQDFVYNEQFF
j_gene: TRBJ2-1; abundance: -; v_gene: TRBV11-3; len: 12; CDR3aa: CASSSTGDLQFF
j_gene: TRBJ1-4; abundance: -; v_gene: TRBV5-1; len: 15; CDR3aa: CASSFTGLGLGKLFF
j_gene: TRBJ1-1; abundance: -; v_gene: TRBV18; len: 16; CDR3aa: CASSRTTGKSYTEAFF
j_gene: TRBJ2-5; abundance: -; v_gene: TRBV6-6; len: 15; CDR3aa: CASSKRDGEEETQYF
j_gene: TRBJ1-1; abundance: -; v_gene: TRBV4-1; len: 14; CDR3aa: CASSFSPGGTEAFF
j_gene: TRBJ1-2; abundance: -; v_gene: TRBV5-3; len: 13; CDR3aa: CATWGVRLRGYTF
j_gene: TRBJ2-1; abundance: -; v_gene: TRBV29-1; len: 11; CDR3aa: CSAQKGNEQFF
j_gene: TRBJ2-1; abundance: once; v_gene: TRBV10-3; len: 15; CDR3aa: CAISESLGGVSEQFF
j_gene: TRBJ2-7; abundance: -; v_gene: TRBV28; len: 13; CDR3aa: CASSFSVPYEQYF
j_gene: TRBJ2-7; abundance: -; v_gene: TRBV5-6; len: 13; CDR3aa: CASSWAGTVEQYF
j_gene: TRBJ1-2; abundance: -; v_gene: TRBV10-3; len: 13; CDR3aa: CAISESRQGIFTF
j_gene: TRBJ2-1; abundance: -; v_gene: TRBV10-3; len: 18; CDR3aa: CAISESIGLAGGSGEQFF
j_gene: TRBJ1-4; abundance: -; v_gene: TRBV18; len: 15; CDR3aa: CASSPQAATNEKLFF
j_gene: TRBJ1-1; abundance: -; v_gene: TRBV7-9; len: 14; CDR3aa: CASSLAGRGTEAFF
j_gene: TRBJ1-5; abundance: -; v_gene: TRBV27; len: 13; CDR3aa: CASSLTTGQPQHF
j_gene: TRBJ2-5; abundance: -; v_gene: TRBV6-5; len: 15; CDR3aa: CASSYQLAGQETQYF
j_gene: TRBJ1-1; abundance: many; v_gene: TRBV7-3; len: 16; CDR3aa: CASSLPPTGAGAEAFF
j_gene: TRBJ2-7; abundance: -; v_gene: TRBV27; len: 13; CDR3aa: CASSFRGTYEQYF
j_gene: TRBJ1-1; abundance: -; v_gene: TRBV6-5; len: 11; CDR3aa: CASSYFGVAFF
j_gene: TRBJ2-2; abundance: -; v_gene: TRBV29-1; len: 14; CDR3aa: CSVMVGAPPGELFF
j_gene: TRBJ2-1; abundance: -; v_gene: TRBV11-3; len: 17; CDR3aa: CASSLLGLAGTYNEQFF
j_gene: TRBJ2-5; abundance: -; v_gene: TRBV6-5; len: 14; CDR3aa: CASSYSGGAETQYF
j_gene: TRBJ2-2; abundance: -; v_gene: TRBV19; len: 15; CDR3aa: CASRPGQTNTGELFF
j_gene: TRBJ2-1; abundance: -; v_gene: TRBV18; len: 15; CDR3aa: CASSPPRTSGTEQFF
j_gene: TRBJ2-1; abundance: -; v_gene: TRBV18; len: 15; CDR3aa: CASSPSGTLYNEQFF
j_gene: TRBJ2-1; abundance: -; v_gene: TRBV7-3; len: 11; CDR3aa: CASSPESEQFF
j_gene: TRBJ2-3; abundance: -; v_gene: TRBV5-1; len: 16; CDR3aa: CASSLGTSGRLDTQYF
j_gene: TRBJ2-2; abundance: -; v_gene: TRBV9; len: 19; CDR3aa: CASRQESGRAQANTGELFF
j_gene: TRBJ1-2; abundance: few; v_gene: TRBV29-1; len: 11; CDR3aa: CSVGSNYGYTF
j_gene: TRBJ1-1; abundance: -; v_gene: TRBV5-1; len: 14; CDR3aa: CASSLGSSVTEAFF
j_gene: TRBJ2-1; abundance: -; v_gene: TRBV5-1; len: 14; CDR3aa: CASSLVRGHSEQFF
j_gene: TRBJ2-6; abundance: -; v_gene: TRBV7-6; len: 20; CDR3aa: CASSSAPMGGSGSGANVLTF